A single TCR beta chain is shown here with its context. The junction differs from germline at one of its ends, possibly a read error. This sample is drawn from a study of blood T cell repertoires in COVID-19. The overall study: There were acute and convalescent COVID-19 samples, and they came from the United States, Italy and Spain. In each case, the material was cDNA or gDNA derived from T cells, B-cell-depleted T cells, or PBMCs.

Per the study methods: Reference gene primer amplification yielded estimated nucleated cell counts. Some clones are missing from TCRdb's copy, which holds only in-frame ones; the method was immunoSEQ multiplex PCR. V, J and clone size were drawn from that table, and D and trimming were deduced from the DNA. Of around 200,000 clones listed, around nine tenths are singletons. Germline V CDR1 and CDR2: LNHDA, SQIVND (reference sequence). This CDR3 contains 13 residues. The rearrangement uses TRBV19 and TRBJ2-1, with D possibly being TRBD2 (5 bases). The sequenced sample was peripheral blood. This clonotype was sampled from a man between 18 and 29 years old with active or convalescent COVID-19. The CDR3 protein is CASTISGSREQFF. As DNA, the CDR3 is TGTGCCAGTACTATATCGGGGTCAAGGGAGCAGTTCTTC.